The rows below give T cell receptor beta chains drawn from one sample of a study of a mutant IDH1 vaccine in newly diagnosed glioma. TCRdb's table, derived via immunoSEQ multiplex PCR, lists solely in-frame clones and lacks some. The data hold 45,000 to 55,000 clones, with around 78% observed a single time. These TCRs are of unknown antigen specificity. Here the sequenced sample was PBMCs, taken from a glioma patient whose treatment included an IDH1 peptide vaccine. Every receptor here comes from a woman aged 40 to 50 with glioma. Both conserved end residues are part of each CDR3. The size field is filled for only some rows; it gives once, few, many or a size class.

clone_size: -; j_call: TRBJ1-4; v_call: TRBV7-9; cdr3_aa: CASSLAPRAGEKLFF
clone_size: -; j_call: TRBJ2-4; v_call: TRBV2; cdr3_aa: CASSGDIQYF
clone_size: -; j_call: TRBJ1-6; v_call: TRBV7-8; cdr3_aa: CASSFVSGVDSPLHF
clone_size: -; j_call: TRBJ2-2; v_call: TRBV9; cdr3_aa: CASSGRDRRANTGELFF
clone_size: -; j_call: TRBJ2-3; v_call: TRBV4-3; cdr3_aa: CASSQGQGEADTQYF
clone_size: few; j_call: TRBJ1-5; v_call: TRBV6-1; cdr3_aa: CASSDGEVQPQHF
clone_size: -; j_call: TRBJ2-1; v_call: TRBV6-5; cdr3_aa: CASSLGPPGYEQFF
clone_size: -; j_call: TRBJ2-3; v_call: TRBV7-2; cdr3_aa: CASSSRGAADTQYF
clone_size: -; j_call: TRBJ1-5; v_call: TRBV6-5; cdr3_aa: CASSRDGYNQPQHF
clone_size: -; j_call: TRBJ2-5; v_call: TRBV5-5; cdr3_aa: CASSLGLAGGGETQYF
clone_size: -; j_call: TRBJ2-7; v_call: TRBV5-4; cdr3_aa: CASSLIPSGGEQYF
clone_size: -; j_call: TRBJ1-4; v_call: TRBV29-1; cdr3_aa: CSVRVGEKLFF
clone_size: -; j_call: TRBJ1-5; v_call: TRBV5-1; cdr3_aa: CASSLRAGQPQHF
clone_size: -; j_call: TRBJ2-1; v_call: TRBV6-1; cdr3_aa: CASSESSGGRSEQFF
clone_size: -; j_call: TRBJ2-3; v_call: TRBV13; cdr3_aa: CASTWSGKGLTDTQYF
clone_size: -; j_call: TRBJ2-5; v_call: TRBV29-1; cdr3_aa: CSVIAQTQYF
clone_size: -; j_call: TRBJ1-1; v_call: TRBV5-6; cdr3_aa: CASRTDRDRAFF
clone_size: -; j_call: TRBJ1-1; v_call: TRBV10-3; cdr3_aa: CAIMSGENTEAFF
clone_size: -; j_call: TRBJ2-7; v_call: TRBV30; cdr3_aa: CACPAVGSPYEQYF
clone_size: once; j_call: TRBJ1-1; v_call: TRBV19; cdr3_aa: CASSEGQGIPEAFF
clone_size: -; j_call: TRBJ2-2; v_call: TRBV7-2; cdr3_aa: CASSPWGTGAGTGELFF
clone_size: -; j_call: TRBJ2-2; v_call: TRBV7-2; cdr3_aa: CASSLVTGRGTGELFF
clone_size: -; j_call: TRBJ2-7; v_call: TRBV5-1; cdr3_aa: CASSLVRTYEQYF
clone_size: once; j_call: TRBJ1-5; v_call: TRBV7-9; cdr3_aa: CASSLGQGAGPQHF
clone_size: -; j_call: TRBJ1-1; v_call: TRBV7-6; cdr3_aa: CASSPGAGVNTEAFF
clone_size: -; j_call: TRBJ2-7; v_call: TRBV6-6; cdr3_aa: CASSYSTSYEQYF
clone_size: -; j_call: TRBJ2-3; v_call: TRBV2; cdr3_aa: CASSGWTSSTDTQYF
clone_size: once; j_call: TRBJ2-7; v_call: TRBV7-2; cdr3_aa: CASSWDFYEQYF
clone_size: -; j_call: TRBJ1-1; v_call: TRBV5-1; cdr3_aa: CASSEGYNTEAFF
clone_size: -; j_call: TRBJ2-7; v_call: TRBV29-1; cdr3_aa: CSVPGRAYEQYF